This T cell receptor (beta chain) was retrieved from a study of blood T cell repertoires in COVID-19. In the authors' methods: The authors estimated nucleated cell counts from reference gene primer amplification. Repertoires were generated with immunoSEQ multiplex PCR, while TCRdb's copy carries only in-frame clones and drops some. V and J calls and clone size follow that table, whereas D and trimming were derived from the DNA. The data show fewer than 350,000 clones, 75% to 90% seen once. The CDR3 spans 14 residues. Germline values: CDR1 LNHDA, CDR2 SQIVND (reference sequence). Trimming cost V 3 bases and J 10 bases; bases outside gene matches: 6.

This receptor was identified in a woman in her 40s who had recovered from COVID-19. The sequenced sample was PBMCs or T cells enriched from blood (not recorded which). The rearrangement links TRBV19 to TRBJ1-6, with 7 nucleotides matching TRBD1. This CDR3 is CASSMRAGGSPLHF. In nucleotides, the CDR3 is TGTGCCAGTAGTATGAGGGCAGGGGGGTCACCCCTCCACTTT.